The rows below give T cell receptor beta chains drawn from one sample of a study of T cells in Graves' hyperthyroidism and ophthalmopathy. TCRdb re-called the multiplex PCR reads with MiXCR, one entry per CDR3 protein. This sample yields around 180,000 distinct CDR3 sequences, of which over 15% are seen a single time; approximately 28% belongs to the top ten. Sequences were obtained from blood. The source is a woman aged 50 to 60 with Graves' hyperthyroidism. Each CDR3 is given with its conserved first and last residue. D genes are given only for firm matches. Where a row states a size, it is once, few, many or the class of an expanded clone; other rows omit it.

CDR3nt,CDR3aa,d_gene,abundance,v_gene,j_gene
TGTGCCAGCAGCCGCACGACAGGCCACCTCCGTAGCACAGATACGCAGTATTTT,CASSRTTGHLRSTDTQYF,.,many,TRBV11-2,TRBJ2-3
TGTGCCAGCAGTTTCCAAGAAACTGAAGCTTTCTTT,CASSFQETEAFF,.,many,TRBV28,TRBJ1-1
TGTGCCAGCAGCTCCCCGGGCCCAAGAGCTAACTATGGCTACACCTTC,CASSSPGPRANYGYTF,.,.,TRBV9,TRBJ1-2
TGTGCCAGCAGCCCCGCTTCCTACGAGCAGTACTTC,CASSPASYEQYF,.,many,TRBV7-2,TRBJ2-7
TGCGCCAGCAGCTTGGAGGGCAGGGTCAATCAGCCCCAGCATTTT,CASSLEGRVNQPQHF,.,many,TRBV5-1,TRBJ1-5
TGTGCCAGCACTCCAAGAGGGGAGGAGAGAGGGACCCAGTACTTC,CASTPRGEERGTQYF,.,many,TRBV2,TRBJ2-5
TGTGCCAGCAGTAGGGGACAGGGACATGAAAAACTGTTTTTT,CASSRGQGHEKLFF,TRBD1,many,TRBV7-9,TRBJ1-4
TGTGCCAGCAGTTACCGGGACAGAGAAGAGACCCAGTACTTC,CASSYRDREETQYF,TRBD1,.,TRBV2,TRBJ2-5
TGTGCCAGCAGCTTGGTGGAGGGACCCTCCTACGAGCAGTACTTC,CASSLVEGPSYEQYF,.,.,TRBV5-4,TRBJ2-7
TGCGCCAGCAGTCAACTACAGGGTCATGAGCAGTTCTTC,CASSQLQGHEQFF,.,many,TRBV10-1,TRBJ2-1
TGCAGTGCCCCCTACTATGGCTACACCTTC,CSAPYYGYTF,.,many,TRBV20-1,TRBJ1-2
TGTGCCAGCAGTCGGGGGCCTGAGCAGTTCTTC,CASSRGPEQFF,.,.,TRBV28,TRBJ2-1
TGTGCCAGCAGCCATCAGGGGTCGAACACTGAAGCTTTCTTT,CASSHQGSNTEAFF,.,few,TRBV7-6,TRBJ1-1
TGTGCCAGCAGTGAATTCGGGCTAGACAGGGCTGAAGCTTTCTTT,CASSEFGLDRAEAFF,TRBD1,many,TRBV2,TRBJ1-1
TGTGCCAGCAGCCCTACGACGGATCAAGAGACCCAGTACTTC,CASSPTTDQETQYF,.,many,TRBV7-9,TRBJ2-5
TGTGCCAGCAGTTCTTCACGGGACAGAGGATCTGAAGCTTTCTTT,CASSSSRDRGSEAFF,TRBD1,many,TRBV6-2/TRBV6-3,TRBJ1-1
TGTGCCACCAGTGATTACCGGGACGGGGATGGCTACACCTTC,CATSDYRDGDGYTF,.,many,TRBV24-1,TRBJ1-2
TGTGCCAGCAGCTGGGGTAGCAGGGAGACCCAGTACTTC,CASSWGSRETQYF,.,many,TRBV7-2,TRBJ2-5
TGTGCCAGCTCACCCGGGCTTCATGGCTACACCTTC,CASSPGLHGYTF,.,many,TRBV18,TRBJ1-2
TGCAATGTCCCGGGACAGGGGAGGTTAGAAGCTTTCTTT,CNVPGQGRLEAFF,TRBD1,many,TRBV20-1,TRBJ1-1
TGTGCCAGCCGGCTCGGGACAGGGGTCTACGAGCAGTACTTC,CASRLGTGVYEQYF,TRBD1,many,TRBV6-1,TRBJ2-7
TGTGCCAGCTCACCGGACTCCCGTGCGGGGGAGCTGTTTTTT,CASSPDSRAGELFF,.,.,TRBV18,TRBJ2-2
TGTGCCACCAGCAATCTAGCGGGGGACTCCTACGAGCAGTACTTC,CATSNLAGDSYEQYF,TRBD2,many,TRBV15,TRBJ2-7
TGCGCCAGCAGCCTGACAGGGCTGGCCACTGAAGCTTTCTTT,CASSLTGLATEAFF,TRBD1,.,TRBV5-1,TRBJ1-1
TGTGCCAGCAGCGGGACAGGGGTCGGTGAAAAACTGTTTTTT,CASSGTGVGEKLFF,TRBD1,many,TRBV5-6,TRBJ1-4
TGTGCCAGTAGTATCAGCGTGAACACTGAAGCTTTCTTT,CASSISVNTEAFF,.,many,TRBV19,TRBJ1-1
TGCAGTGCTAGAGACGGGACTAGCGGGAGCTACGAGCAGTACTTC,CSARDGTSGSYEQYF,TRBD2,.,TRBV20-1,TRBJ2-7
TGCGCCAGCAGCTTGGGGGGCCTGCAAATTTACGAGCAGTACTTC,CASSLGGLQIYEQYF,.,few,TRBV5-1,TRBJ2-7
TGTGCCAGCAGTTACCAGGGGTCCGCTGGGGCCAACGTCCTGACTTTC,CASSYQGSAGANVLTF,.,many,TRBV6-5,TRBJ2-6
TGTGCCAGCAGCCAAAGAGGTTATCAGCCCCAGCATTTT,CASSQRGYQPQHF,.,few,TRBV3-1,TRBJ1-5
TGTGCCAGTAGTATTTATCCGGGAAATGAGCAGTTCTTC,CASSIYPGNEQFF,.,many,TRBV19,TRBJ2-1
TGCGCCAGCAGCTGGTTACTAGCGGGGGGCACCGGGGAGCTGTTTTTT,CASSWLLAGGTGELFF,TRBD2,few,TRBV5-1,TRBJ2-2
TGTGCCAGCAGGGATCTAGCGGGGGACTACAATGAGCAGTTCTTC,CASRDLAGDYNEQFF,TRBD2,many,TRBV7-3,TRBJ2-1
TGTGCCAGCAGCTTCCAGAGGGGCCCCAAAAACATTCAGTACTTC,CASSFQRGPKNIQYF,.,few,TRBV7-2,TRBJ2-4
TGTGCCAGCAGCGTATCCCCTTCCACTGAAGCTTTCTTT,CASSVSPSTEAFF,.,many,TRBV9,TRBJ1-1
TGTGCCAGCAGCTTTTCGATTTACAGGGAGAGGAAGTTCTTC,CASSFSIYRERKFF,.,many,TRBV11-2,TRBJ2-1
TGTGCCAGCAGTTTCCAGACAGGGGGGACCCAGCATTTT,CASSFQTGGTQHF,TRBD1,.,TRBV28,TRBJ1-5
TGTGCCAGCAGCTCTACAGGGGGGAGGGCGGTCGGCTACACCTTC,CASSSTGGRAVGYTF,TRBD1,few,TRBV9,TRBJ1-2
TGTGCCAGCAGTTCCTACAGGGATCCCCTGGAGACCCAGTACTTC,CASSSYRDPLETQYF,.,many,TRBV6-1,TRBJ2-5
TGCGCCAGCAGCCTAGCCCAGACCCAACCTGGAAACACCATATATTTT,CASSLAQTQPGNTIYF,.,many,TRBV4-1,TRBJ1-3